This TCR beta chain was obtained from a study of OX40 agonist ivuxolimab in advanced cancers. This table comes from immunoSEQ multiplex PCR, and its TCRdb copy is limited to in-frame clones, with some not included. The sample lists around 63,000 clones; 85% to 90% were seen once. The germline V gene encodes CDR1 LGHNA and CDR2 YNFKEQ. Trimming shortened V by 0 bases and J by 3 bases, and 12 bases separated the two germline ends. The CDR3 totals 15 residues. The timepoints at which blood was sampled were baseline, cycle 4 day 1, and cycle 7 day 1. The clonotype was recovered from an adult with an advanced solid tumor such as melanoma, head and neck, liver or kidney cancer. Sample: CD4+ or CD8+ T cells sorted from blood, taken in a trial of the OX40 agonist ivuxolimab. J is TRBJ2-7 and V is TRBV4-2, with a tentative D call TRBD2 (5 bases). The CDR3 region is CASSQEGGSYYEQYF. Here the CDR3 DNA reads TGTGCCAGCAGCCAAGAAGGAGGTTCCTACTACGAGCAGTACTTC.